This T cell receptor beta chain was retrieved from a study of cytomegalovirus exposure and HLA in healthy donors. The study, taken as a whole, reports: For most TCR sequences rarity was the rule, although some public TCRs occurred in many donors.

Profiling relied on immunoSEQ multiplex PCR, and the TCRdb table lists in-frame clones only, not all of them. The sample holds under 85,000 clones; nearly 95% are singletons and the top ten take about 5.2%. The donors were members of the validation cohort, which comprised 120 subjects and was separate from the first cohort of roughly 700 subjects. As regards this clone: Its antigen is undetermined.

V was clipped by 2 bases and J by 5 bases; unmatched bases: 27. Germline V lookup: CDR1 SGHVS, CDR2 FQNEAQ. This CDR3 region has 22 residues. The source is a man younger than 30 in good health and CMV-seropositive. The chain combines TRBV7-8 with TRBJ2-1, with 7 positions matching TRBD2. Specimen: PBMCs. CDR3 in DNA: TGTGCCAGCAGCTTAAAATTGGCTCCCATCCCGGGGACTACGCAATATCACAATGAGCAGTTCTTC. It translates to CASSLKLAPIPGTTQYHNEQFF.